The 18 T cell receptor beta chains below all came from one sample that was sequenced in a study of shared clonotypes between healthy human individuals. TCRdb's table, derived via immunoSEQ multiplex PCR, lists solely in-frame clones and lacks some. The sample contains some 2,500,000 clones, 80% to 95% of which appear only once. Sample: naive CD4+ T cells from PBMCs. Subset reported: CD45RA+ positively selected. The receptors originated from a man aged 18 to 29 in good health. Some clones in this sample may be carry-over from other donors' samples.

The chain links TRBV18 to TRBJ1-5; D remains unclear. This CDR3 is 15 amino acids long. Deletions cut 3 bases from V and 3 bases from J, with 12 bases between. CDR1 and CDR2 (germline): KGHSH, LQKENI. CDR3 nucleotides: TGTGCCAGCTCACCCCCGGGGAGCGTCAATCAGCCCCAGCATTTT. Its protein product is CASSPPGSVNQPQHF.

The CDR3 DNA reads TGCAGCGTGGCCCCCCGGCAGGGGAACGACAATGAGCAGTTCTTC. Amino acid sequence: CSVAPRQGNDNEQFF. The chain couples TRBV29-1 to TRBJ2-1; D is possibly TRBD1 (6 bases). Between the trimmed V and J ends, which lost 6 bases and 5 bases, there was a span of 20 bases. CDR1 and CDR2 from the germline V gene are SQVTM and ANQGSEA. The CDR3 runs 15 residues.

The CDR3 here is CASSSGQAYNNEQFF. CDR3 DNA sequence: TGCGCCAGCAGCTCCGGACAGGCTTATAACAATGAGCAGTTCTTC. The chain uses TRBV5-1 and TRBJ2-1, with 7 bases matching TRBD1. V dropped 3 bases and J dropped 5; count of bases not matched to a gene: 8. CDR1 and CDR2 (germline): SGHRS, YFSETQ. This CDR3 contains 15 residues.

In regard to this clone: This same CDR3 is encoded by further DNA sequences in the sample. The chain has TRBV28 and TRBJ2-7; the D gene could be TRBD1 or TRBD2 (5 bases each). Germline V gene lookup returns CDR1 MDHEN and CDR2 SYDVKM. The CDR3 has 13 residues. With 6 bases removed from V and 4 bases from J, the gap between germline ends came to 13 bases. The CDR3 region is CASSLRDPYEQYF. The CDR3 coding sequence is TGTGCCAGCAGCCTCAGGGACCCGTACGAGCAGTACTTC.

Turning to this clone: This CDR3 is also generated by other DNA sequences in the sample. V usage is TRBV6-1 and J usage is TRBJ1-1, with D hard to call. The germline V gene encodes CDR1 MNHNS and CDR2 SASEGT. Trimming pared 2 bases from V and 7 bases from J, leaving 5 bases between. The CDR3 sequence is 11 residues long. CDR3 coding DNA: TGTGCCAGCAGTGAAAGGAGTGAAGCTTTCTTT. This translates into CASSERSEAFF.

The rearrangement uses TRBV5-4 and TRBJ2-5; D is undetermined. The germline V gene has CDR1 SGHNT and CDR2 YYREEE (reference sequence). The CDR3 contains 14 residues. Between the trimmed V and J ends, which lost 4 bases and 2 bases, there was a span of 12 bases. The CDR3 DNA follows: TGTGCCAGCAGCGCCGGCCCGTTTCAAGAGACCCAGTACTTC. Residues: CASSAGPFQETQYF.

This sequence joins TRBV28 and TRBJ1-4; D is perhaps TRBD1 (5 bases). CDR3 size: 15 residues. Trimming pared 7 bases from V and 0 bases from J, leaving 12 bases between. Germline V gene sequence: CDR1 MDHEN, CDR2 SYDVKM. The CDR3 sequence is CASTRGSSTNEKLFF. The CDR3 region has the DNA TGTGCCAGCACCCGGGGGAGTTCAACTAATGAAAAACTGTTTTTT.

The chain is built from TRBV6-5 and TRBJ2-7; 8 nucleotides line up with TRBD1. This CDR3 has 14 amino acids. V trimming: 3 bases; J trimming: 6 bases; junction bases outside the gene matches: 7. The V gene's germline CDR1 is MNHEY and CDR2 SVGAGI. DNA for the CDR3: TGTGCCAGCAGTTATGGGACAGGCGGCCTCGAGCAGTACTTC. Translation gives CASSYGTGGLEQYF.

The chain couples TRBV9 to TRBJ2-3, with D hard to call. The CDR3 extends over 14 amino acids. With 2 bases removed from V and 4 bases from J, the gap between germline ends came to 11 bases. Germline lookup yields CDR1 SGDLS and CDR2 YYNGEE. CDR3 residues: CASSVDPPPDTQYF. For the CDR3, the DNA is TGTGCCAGCAGCGTGGACCCACCCCCAGATACGCAGTATTTT.

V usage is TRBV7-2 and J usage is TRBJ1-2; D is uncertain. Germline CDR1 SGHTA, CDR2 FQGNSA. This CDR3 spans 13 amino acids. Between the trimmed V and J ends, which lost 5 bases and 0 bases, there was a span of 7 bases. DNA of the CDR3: TGTGCCAGCAGCCCGAGAACTAACTATGGCTACACCTTC. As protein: CASSPRTNYGYTF.

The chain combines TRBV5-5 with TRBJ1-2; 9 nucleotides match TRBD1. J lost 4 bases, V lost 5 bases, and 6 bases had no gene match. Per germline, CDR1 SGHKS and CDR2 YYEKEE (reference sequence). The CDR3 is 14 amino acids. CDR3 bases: TGTGCCAGCAGTCCGGGGGGACAGGGCTATGGCTACACCTTC. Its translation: CASSPGGQGYGYTF.

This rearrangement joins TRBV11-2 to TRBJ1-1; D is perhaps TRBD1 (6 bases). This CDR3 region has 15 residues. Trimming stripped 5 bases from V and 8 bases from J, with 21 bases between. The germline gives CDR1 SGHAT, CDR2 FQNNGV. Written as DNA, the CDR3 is TGTGCCAGCAGCGCGGTCTACAGGGAGAAACCAGAAGCTTTCTTT. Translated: CASSAVYREKPEAFF. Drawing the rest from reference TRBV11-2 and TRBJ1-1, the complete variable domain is EAGVAQSPRYKIIEKRQSVAFWCNPISGHATLYWYQQILGQGPKLLIQFQNNGVVDDSQLPKDRFSAERLKGVDSTLKIQPAKLEDSAVYLCASSAVYREKPEAFFGQGTRLTVV.

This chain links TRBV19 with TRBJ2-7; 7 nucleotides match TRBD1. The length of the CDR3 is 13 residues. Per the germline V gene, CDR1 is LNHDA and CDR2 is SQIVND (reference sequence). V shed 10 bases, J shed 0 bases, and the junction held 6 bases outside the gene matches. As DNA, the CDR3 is TGTGCCACTCGGGACAGCCCCTCCTACGAGCAGTACTTC. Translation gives CATRDSPSYEQYF.

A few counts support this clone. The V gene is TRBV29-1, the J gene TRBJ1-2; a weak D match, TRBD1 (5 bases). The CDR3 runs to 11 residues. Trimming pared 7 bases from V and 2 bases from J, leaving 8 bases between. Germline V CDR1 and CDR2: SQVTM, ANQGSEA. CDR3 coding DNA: TGCAGCGGCAGGGAAAACTATGGCTACACCTTC. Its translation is CSGRENYGYTF.

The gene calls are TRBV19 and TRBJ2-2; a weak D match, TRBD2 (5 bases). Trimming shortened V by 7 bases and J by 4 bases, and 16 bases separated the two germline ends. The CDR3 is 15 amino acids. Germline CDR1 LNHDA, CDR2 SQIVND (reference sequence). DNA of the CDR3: TGTGCCAGTACCAAAACGCCGGGGAGCACCGGGGAGCTGTTTTTT. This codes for CASTKTPGSTGELFF.

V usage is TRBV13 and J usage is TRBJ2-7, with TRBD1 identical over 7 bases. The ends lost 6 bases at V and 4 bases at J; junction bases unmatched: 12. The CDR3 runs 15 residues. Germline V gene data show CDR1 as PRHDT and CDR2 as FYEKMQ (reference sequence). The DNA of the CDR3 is TGTGCCAGCAGACAAACCGGGACAGCAAGTTACGAGCAGTACTTC. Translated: CASRQTGTASYEQYF.

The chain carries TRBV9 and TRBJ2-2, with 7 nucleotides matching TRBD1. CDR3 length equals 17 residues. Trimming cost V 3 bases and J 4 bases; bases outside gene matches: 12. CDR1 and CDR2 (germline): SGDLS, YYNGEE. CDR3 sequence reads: CASSALTGTVSTGELFF. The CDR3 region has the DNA TGTGCCAGCAGCGCCTTAACCGGGACAGTCAGCACCGGGGAGCTGTTTTTT. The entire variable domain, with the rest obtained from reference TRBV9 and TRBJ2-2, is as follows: DSGVTQTPKHLITATGQRVTLRCSPRSGDLSVYWYQQSLDQGLQFLIQYYNGEERAKGNILERFSAQQFPDLHSELNLSSLELGDSALYFCASSALTGTVSTGELFFGEGSRLTVL.

CDR3 nucleotide sequence: TGTGCCAGCAGTAAGACAGGGATTCAAGGGTATGGCTACACCTTC. Translating it yields CASSKTGIQGYGYTF. The rearrangement links TRBV6-5 to TRBJ1-2; TRBD1 matches 7 bases. This CDR3 is 15 amino acids long. Germline-derived CDR1 and CDR2 are MNHEY and SVGAGI. Germline trimming cut 5 bases from V and 5 bases from J; bases unmatched to any gene: 11.